This TCR beta chain was captured in a study of identical twins. This clonotype was recorded many times. The antigen is unknown. A single record per CDR3 protein comes from TCRdb applying MiXCR to the 5' RACE reads. The sample carries some 500,000 distinct CDR3 sequences, just under 10% recorded once. Study-level results: Compared with models, monozygotic twins showed more out-of-frame TCR alpha sharing. With abundant cord blood beta clonotypes, insertions were fewer; memory repertoires showed no such pattern.

Healthy Caucasian individuals made up all the donors. Germline CDR1 reads MDHEN; CDR2 reads SYDVKM. CDR3 length: 11 residues. Between the trimmed V and J ends, which lost 8 bases and 2 bases, there was a span of 3 bases. Separately, the same data were catalogued under a study of yellow fever vaccine responses in identical twins. That investigation notes: Twin vaccine T cell responses reportedly seemed partly convergent, partly personalized.

The receptor was isolated from a woman aged 18-29 years in good health. The V gene is TRBV28, the J gene TRBJ2-2; D gene uncertain. The source material was PBMCs. CDR3 bases: TGTGCCAGCCTAAACACCGGGGAGCTGTTTTTT. Protein sequence: CASLNTGELFF. Full variable domain (remainder filled in from reference TRBV28 and TRBJ2-2): DVKVTQSSRYLVKRTGEKVFLECVQDMDHENMFWYRQDPGLGLRLIYFSYDVKMKEKGDIPEGYSVSREKKERFSLILESASTNQTSMYLCASLNTGELFFGEGSRLTVL.